The 25 T cell receptor beta chains presented below share a single source sample, sequenced in a study of T-cell memory formation after mild COVID-19 (dated by TCRdb to the early 2020s). The library relied on 5' RACE. The instrument was an Illumina NovaSeq 6000. TCRdb reworked the public reads: Q25 trimming with fastp, MiXCR clone assembly, productive beta chains retained. Rows with one shared CDR3 protein collapse into an entry with the most common genes and DNA. The sample records 85,000 to 130,000 distinct CDR3 sequences, roughly 12% of which are singletons. The biggest ten clones account for around 26% of the sample. The sample taken for sequencing was PBMCs or a T cell subset sorted from them (not recorded which). These receptors were collected from an adult woman who had mild COVID-19 (a few samples of this study predate the infection). The sample titles of this study are shuffled in the database, so cell type and time point are left out; the donor was told from shared clones.

This clonotype came up a few times. The chain employs TRBV29-1 and TRBJ1-1; D remains unclear. The CDR3 spans 14 residues. Between the trimmed V and J ends, which lost 2 bases and 0 bases, there was a span of 10 bases. Germline V gene data show CDR1 as SQVTM and CDR2 as ANQGSEA. The DNA of the CDR3 is TGCAGCGTTGAATGGGCCCGCCTGAACACTGAAGCTTTCTTT. It specifies CSVEWARLNTEAFF.

This chain connects TRBV12-3 or TRBV12-4 to TRBJ2-1; possibly TRBD2 for D (5 bases). V lost 3 bases and J 9 bases, leaving 12 bases between the germline ends. The length of the CDR3 is 13 residues. This CDR3 reads CASSFESGGEQFF. As DNA, the CDR3 is TGTGCCAGCAGTTTCGAAAGTGGAGGTGAGCAGTTCTTC.

Only a few counts were recorded for this clonotype. The chain couples TRBV10-3 to TRBJ1-1; D unresolved. V lost 1 base, J lost 4 bases, and 4 bases lay in between. Germline lookup yields CDR1 ENHRY and CDR2 SYGVKD. This CDR3 contains 12 residues. The CDR3 nucleotides read TGTGCCATCAGTGAGTTCAGCACTGAAGCTTTCTTT. Its protein is CAISEFSTEAFF.

This sequence joins TRBV5-1 and TRBJ1-2, with unresolved D. The CDR3 has 14 residues. Trimming cost V 0 bases and J 5 bases, with 11 bases left between them. CDR1 is SGHRS, CDR2 YFSETQ, per germline. The CDR3 DNA reads as TGCGCCAGCAGCTTGGTGGGTTCCGGGTATGGCTACACCTTC. This codes for CASSLVGSGYGYTF.

The rearrangement links TRBV7-9 to TRBJ1-2, with D unclear. Trimming cost V 5 bases and J 3 bases, with 16 bases left between them. Per germline, CDR1 SEHNR and CDR2 FQNEAQ (reference sequence). The CDR3 runs 15 residues. This chain's CDR3 is CASSHRPAGDYGYTF. The CDR3 DNA sequence: TGTGCCAGCAGCCATCGTCCGGCTGGGGACTATGGCTACACCTTC.

The chain employs TRBV24-1 and TRBJ2-1, with unresolved D. The CDR3 consists of 12 residues. V was pared by 6 bases and J by 3 bases, with 5 bases between. Per the germline V gene, CDR1 is KGHDR and CDR2 is SFDVKD. The CDR3 region has the DNA TGTGCCACCAGTAGCAGCTACAATGAGCAGTTCTTC. Translating gives CATSSSYNEQFF.

This chain links TRBV5-1 with TRBJ1-5; D not resolved. Trimming shortened V by 4 bases and J by 0 bases, and 11 bases separated the two germline ends. CDR1 SGHRS and CDR2 YFSETQ come from the germline V gene. The length of the CDR3 is 15 residues. The DNA for the CDR3 is TGCGCCAGCAGCACGGACGGGTATAGCAATCAGCCCCAGCATTTT. Encoded protein: CASSTDGYSNQPQHF.

CDR3 sequence (DNA): TGTGCCAGCAGTTCCATCTCATACACCACCGGGGAGCTGTTTTTT. This gives the protein CASSSISYTTGELFF. V usage is TRBV12-3 or TRBV12-4 and J usage is TRBJ2-2; D gene ambiguous. Trimming removed 4 bases from V and 4 bases from J, with 13 bases in between. The CDR3 spans 15 residues.

This clonotype was seen a few times. V usage is TRBV7-8 and J usage is TRBJ1-5; D possibly corresponds to TRBD1 (5 bases). This CDR3 is 16 amino acids long. The V gene lost 5 bases and the J gene lost 7 bases, with 21 bases spanning the gap. Germline lookup yields CDR1 SGHVS and CDR2 FQNEAQ. Here the CDR3 reads CASSKADVGAYQPQHF. The CDR3 nucleotides are TGTGCCAGCAGCAAAGCGGACGTAGGGGCTTACCAGCCCCAGCATTTT.

This clonotype showed up just a few times. The V gene is TRBV5-1, the J gene TRBJ2-7; TRBD1 agrees at 12 bases. Germline CDR1 and CDR2: SGHRS and YFSETQ. The CDR3 runs to 14 residues. With 3 bases clipped from V and 6 bases from J, the junction kept 4 bases outside the gene matches. The CDR3 coding sequence is TGCGCCAGCAGCTGGGGGACAGGGGGCACCGAGCAGTACTTC. It translates to CASSWGTGGTEQYF.

This clonotype was detected ten times or more. V and J are TRBV12-3 or TRBV12-4 and TRBJ2-3, with TRBD2 matching over 12 bases. The CDR3 runs 17 residues. With 6 bases clipped from V and 5 bases from J, the junction kept 12 bases outside the gene matches. CDR3 bases: TGTGCCAGCAGCCACTGGGCGACGGGACTAGCGGGAGATACGCAGTATTTT. This encodes CASSHWATGLAGDTQYF.

The rearrangement joins TRBV7-9 to TRBJ2-5; D gene ambiguous. This CDR3 spans 12 amino acids. V lost 7 bases to trimming and J lost 0 bases, with 6 bases between them. The germline V gene has CDR1 SEHNR and CDR2 FQNEAQ (reference sequence). Here the CDR3 DNA reads TGTGCCAGCAACCTCGACCAAGAGACCCAGTACTTC. This codes for CASNLDQETQYF.

The table lists this clonotype with many counts. V usage is TRBV4-3 and J usage is TRBJ2-7, with TRBD1 matching over 7 bases. The CDR3 contains 16 residues. Trimming took 0 bases from V and 0 from J; bases not matched to a gene: 5. CDR1 and CDR2 (germline): LGHNA, YSLEER. CDR3 amino acids: CASSQEDRSSSYEQYF. For the CDR3, the DNA is TGCGCCAGCAGCCAAGAGGACAGGTCCAGCTCCTACGAGCAGTACTTC.

This clonotype was detected ten times or more. The rearrangement uses TRBV6-2 or TRBV6-3 and TRBJ2-6; 11 bases match TRBD2. This CDR3 is built from 18 residues. The V and J ends lost 2 bases and 3 bases, in that order; junction bases with no gene match: 6. Per the germline V gene, CDR1 is MNHEY and CDR2 is SVGEGT. CDR3 in DNA: TGTGCCAGCAGTTACGGTAGCGGGAGGGCATTTGGGGCCAACGTCCTGACTTTC. Translation gives CASSYGSGRAFGANVLTF.

The sample holds a few counts of this clonotype. J is TRBJ2-5 and V is TRBV12-3 or TRBV12-4, with 7 bases identical to TRBD2. V lost 6 bases, J lost 5 bases, and 12 bases stayed unmatched. This CDR3 is 15 amino acids long. CDR3 amino acids: CASSLSREEGETQYF. In DNA, the CDR3 is TGTGCCAGCAGCCTCTCCCGGGAGGAAGGTGAGACCCAGTACTTC.

This clonotype was found many times. V gene TRBV7-3 combines with J gene TRBJ2-3, with a possible D match to TRBD2 (5 bases). Germline CDR1 reads SGHTA; CDR2 reads FQGTGA. Trimming took off 2 bases at V and 1 base at J, with 7 bases between the two ends. The CDR3 runs to 14 residues. The CDR3 reads CASSLLGGTDTQYF. The CDR3 DNA reads TGTGCCAGCAGCTTACTCGGGGGCACAGATACGCAGTATTTT.

This clonotype occurred many times. The J gene is TRBJ2-1, the V gene TRBV10-1; 8 positions match TRBD2. The CDR3 has 24 residues. CDR1 is WNHNN and CDR2 is SYGVQD in the germline V gene (reference sequence). The V gene end was trimmed by 3 bases and the J gene end by 6 bases; junction bases not matched to a gene: 34. The CDR3 loop is CASSDPTPRAPGLGRDKGFNEQFF. The CDR3 DNA reads as TGCGCCAGCAGTGATCCGACTCCGCGGGCTCCGGGACTAGGAAGGGACAAGGGCTTCAATGAGCAGTTCTTC.

This clonotype has more than one count but fewer than ten. V usage is TRBV7-9 and J usage is TRBJ2-3; possible D gene TRBD1, 7 bases. CDR1 is SEHNR, CDR2 FQNEAQ, per germline (reference sequence). This CDR3 has 15 residues. V dropped 0 bases and J dropped 9 bases, with 16 bases sitting between them. CDR3 bases: TGTGCCAGCAGCTTAGCGCGACAGGGAGGCGGCACGCAGTATTTT. This translates into CASSLARQGGGTQYF.

The J gene is TRBJ2-1, the V gene TRBV7-6, with 7 bases matching TRBD2. The germline gives CDR1 SGHVS, CDR2 FNYEAQ. V trimming: 2 bases; J trimming: 0 bases; junction bases outside the gene matches: 13. The CDR3 contains 19 residues. In DNA, the CDR3 is TGTGCCAGCAGCTTAACCGGGGGAGGGCTATATAGCTCCTACAATGAGCAGTTCTTC. The encoded protein is CASSLTGGGLYSSYNEQFF.

A few counts support this clonotype. The chain is built from TRBV7-9 and TRBJ2-5, with 8 nucleotides matching TRBD2. The CDR3 is made up of 15 amino acids. Germline lookup yields CDR1 SEHNR and CDR2 FQNEAQ (reference sequence). The V and J ends lost 5 bases and 1 base, in that order; junction bases with no gene match: 6. The CDR3 here is CASSHELAAQETQYF. The DNA of the CDR3 is TGTGCCAGCAGCCATGAACTAGCGGCCCAAGAGACCCAGTACTTC.

This clonotype occurred many times. V is TRBV15 and J is TRBJ2-6, with TRBD1 matching 9 bases. The CDR3 is 17 amino acids. The V gene end was trimmed by 4 bases and the J gene end by 4 bases; junction bases not matched to a gene: 8. Germline V gene data show CDR1 as LNHNV and CDR2 as YYDKDF (reference sequence). As DNA, the CDR3 is TGTGCCACCAGCACCGGGACAGGGCTTAGGGGGGCCAACGTCCTGACTTTC. Translation: CATSTGTGLRGANVLTF.

This clonotype was counted between two and nine times. The rearrangement joins TRBV30 to TRBJ2-3, with unresolved D. Trimming removed 0 bases at V and 1 base at J, with 2 bases between. Germline V gene sequence: CDR1 GTSNPN, CDR2 SVGIG (reference sequence). This CDR3 is 12 amino acids long. The CDR3 is CAWSVRTDTQYF. DNA for the CDR3: TGTGCCTGGAGTGTACGCACAGATACGCAGTATTTT.

This clonotype was seen repeatedly, ten times or more. This chain connects TRBV5-1 to TRBJ1-1; D is uncertain. The germline V gene encodes CDR1 SGHRS and CDR2 YFSETQ. The CDR3 is 13 residues long. Trimming pared 1 base from V and 3 bases from J, leaving 7 bases between. The CDR3: CASSLLKDTEAFF. CDR3 nucleotides: TGCGCCAGCAGCTTGTTGAAAGACACTGAAGCTTTCTTT.

J is TRBJ2-7 and V is TRBV13, with D perhaps matching TRBD2 (5 bases). Germline V gene sequence: CDR1 PRHDT, CDR2 FYEKMQ (reference sequence). This CDR3 region has 13 residues. Trimming stripped 5 bases from V and 2 bases from J, with 10 bases between. This CDR3 is CASSRGLPYEQYF. DNA for the CDR3: TGTGCCAGCAGCCGGGGTCTACCCTACGAGCAGTACTTC.

This clonotype was found once. The V call is TRBV27, the J call TRBJ1-2; 7 nucleotides line up with TRBD1. The germline V gene has CDR1 MNHEY and CDR2 SMNVEV (reference sequence). This CDR3 comprises 16 residues. The junction had 9 bases not matched to a gene; V was cut back by 5 bases and J by 0 bases. The CDR3 protein is CASSGATGLANYGYTF. As DNA, the CDR3 is TGTGCCAGCAGTGGGGCGACAGGGTTAGCTAACTATGGCTACACCTTC.